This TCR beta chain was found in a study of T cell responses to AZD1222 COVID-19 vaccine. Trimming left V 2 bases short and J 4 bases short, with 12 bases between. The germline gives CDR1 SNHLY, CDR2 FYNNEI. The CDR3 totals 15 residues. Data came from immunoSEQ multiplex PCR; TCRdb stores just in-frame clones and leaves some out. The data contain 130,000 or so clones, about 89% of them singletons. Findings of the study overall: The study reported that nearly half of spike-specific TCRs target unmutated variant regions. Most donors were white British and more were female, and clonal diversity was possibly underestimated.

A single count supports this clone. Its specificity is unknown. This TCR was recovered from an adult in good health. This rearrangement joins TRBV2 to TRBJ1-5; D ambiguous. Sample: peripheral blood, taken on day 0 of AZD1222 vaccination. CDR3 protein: CASSETPRTNQPQHF. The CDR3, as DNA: TGTGCCAGCAGTGAAACTCCGAGGACGAATCAGCCCCAGCATTTT. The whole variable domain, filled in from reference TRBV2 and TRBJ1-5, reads EPEVTQTPSHQVTQMGQEVILRCVPISNHLYFYWYRQILGQKVEFLVSFYNNEISEKSEIFDDQFSVERPDGSNFTLKIRSTKLEDSAMYFCASSETPRTNQPQHFGDGTRLSIL.